This T cell receptor (beta chain) stems from a study of T cell changes during pregnancy in multiple sclerosis. Data came from immunoSEQ multiplex PCR; TCRdb stores just in-frame clones and leaves some out. The sample holds 35,000 to 45,000 clones, approximately 91% seen once. CDR1 and CDR2 from the germline V gene are MGHRA and YSYEKL. The CDR3 is made up of 15 amino acids. V was cut by 1 base and J by 4 bases, with 10 bases left in between. The clonotype originates from a female donor with multiple sclerosis, enrolled in a pregnancy study. Material: CD4+ T cells from peripheral blood mononuclear cells, obtained in the first trimester of pregnancy. This chain links TRBV4-1 with TRBJ2-2; possible D gene TRBD2, 6 bases. The CDR3 DNA reads TGCGCCAGCAGCCAAGCGGGAGTGGGCACCGGGGAGCTGTTTTTT. Encoded protein: CASSQAGVGTGELFF.